This TCR beta chain emerged from a study of CD8 T cells in ankylosing spondylitis. Whole-study results and caveats: Disease-linked clones reportedly concentrated significantly in matched ankylosing spondylitis synovial fluid.

The CDR3 is 13 residues long. V lost 7 bases and J lost 1, with 11 bases in between. In germline, CDR1 is SGDLS, CDR2 YYNGEE. Quantitative 5'-RACE with molecular barcodes generated TCR beta libraries. TCRdb ran MiXCR on the 5' RACE reads and lists one entry per CDR3 protein. The profile shows some 130,000 distinct CDR3 sequences, 7% to 8% of them singletons. This clonotype appeared many times. The antigen is not known. The chain links TRBV9 to TRBJ1-1; D is undetermined. The TCR originated in a female donor with ankylosing spondylitis or in good health (not recorded which). Sequencing used blood, either unsorted or a sorted T cell fraction (not recorded which). CDR3 residues: CASGWAQNTEAFF. CDR3 nucleotides: TGTGCCAGCGGCTGGGCTCAGAACACTGAAGCTTTCTTT.